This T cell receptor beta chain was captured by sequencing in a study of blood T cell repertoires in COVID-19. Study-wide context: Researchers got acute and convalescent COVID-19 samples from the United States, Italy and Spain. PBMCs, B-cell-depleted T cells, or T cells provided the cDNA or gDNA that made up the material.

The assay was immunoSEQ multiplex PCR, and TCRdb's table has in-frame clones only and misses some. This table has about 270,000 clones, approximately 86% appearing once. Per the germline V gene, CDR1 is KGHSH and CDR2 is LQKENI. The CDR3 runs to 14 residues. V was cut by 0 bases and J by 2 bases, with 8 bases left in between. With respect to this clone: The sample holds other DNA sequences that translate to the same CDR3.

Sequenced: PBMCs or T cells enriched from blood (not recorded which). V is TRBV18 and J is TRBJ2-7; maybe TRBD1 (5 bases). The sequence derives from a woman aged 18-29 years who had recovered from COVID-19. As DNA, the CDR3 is TGTGCCAGCTCACCACCCGACAGAACCTACGAGCAGTACTTC. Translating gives CASSPPDRTYEQYF.